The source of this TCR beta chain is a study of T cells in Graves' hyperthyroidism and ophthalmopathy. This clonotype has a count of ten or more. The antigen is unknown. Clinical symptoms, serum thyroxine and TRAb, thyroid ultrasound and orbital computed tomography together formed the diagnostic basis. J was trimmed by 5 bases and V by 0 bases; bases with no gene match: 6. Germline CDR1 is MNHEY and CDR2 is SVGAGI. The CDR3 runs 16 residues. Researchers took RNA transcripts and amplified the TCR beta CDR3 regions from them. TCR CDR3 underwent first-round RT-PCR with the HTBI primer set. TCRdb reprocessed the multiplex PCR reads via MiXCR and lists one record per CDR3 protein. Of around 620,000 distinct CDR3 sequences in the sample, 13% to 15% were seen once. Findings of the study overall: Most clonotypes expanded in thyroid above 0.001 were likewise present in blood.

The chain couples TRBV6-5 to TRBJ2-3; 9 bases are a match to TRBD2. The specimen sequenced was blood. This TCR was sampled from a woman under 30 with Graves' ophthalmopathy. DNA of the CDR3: TGTGCCAGCAGTTACTCGAGCGGGGGGCGCGGAGATACGCAGTATTTT. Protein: CASSYSSGGRGDTQYF.